This TCR beta chain was observed in a study of T cell responses to AZD1222 COVID-19 vaccine. Repertoires were generated with immunoSEQ multiplex PCR, while TCRdb's copy carries only in-frame clones and drops some. The repertoire includes 40,000 to 45,000 clones, 65% to 85% of them detected once, and 45% to 60% sits in the top ten. Germline CDR1 reads SGHVS; CDR2 reads FQNEAQ. The V and J ends lost 7 bases and 2 bases, in that order; junction bases with no gene match: 6. This CDR3 comprises 15 residues. Regarding the study as a whole: There were mostly white British donors and more females than males, and clonal diversity was possibly underestimated.

In regard to this clone: As yet, its antigen is unknown.

This TCR was sampled from an adult in good health. The sequenced sample was peripheral blood, obtained on day 0 of AZD1222 vaccination. The rearrangement joins TRBV7-8 to TRBJ2-7; 12 bases are shared with TRBD2. CDR3 in DNA: TGTGCCAGCACCCTAGGACTAGCGGGGACCTACGAGCAGTACTTC. Translating it yields CASTLGLAGTYEQYF. Combining the CDR3 with reference TRBV7-8 and TRBJ2-7 gives the whole variable domain GAGVSQSPRYKVAKRGQDVALRCDPISGHVSLFWYQQALGQGPEFLTYFQNEAQLDKSGLPSDRFFAERPEGSVSTLKIQRTQQEDSAVYLCASTLGLAGTYEQYFGPGTRLTVT.